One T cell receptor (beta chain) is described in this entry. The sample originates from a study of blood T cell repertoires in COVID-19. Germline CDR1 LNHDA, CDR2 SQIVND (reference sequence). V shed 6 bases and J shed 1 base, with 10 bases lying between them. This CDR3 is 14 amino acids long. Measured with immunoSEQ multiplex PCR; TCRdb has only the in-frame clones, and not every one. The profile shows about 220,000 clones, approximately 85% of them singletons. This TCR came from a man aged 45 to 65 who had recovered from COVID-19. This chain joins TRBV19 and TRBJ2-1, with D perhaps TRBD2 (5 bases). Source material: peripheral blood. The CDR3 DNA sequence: TGTGCCAGTAGCCCTGGACTGTCCTACAATGAGCAGTTCTTC. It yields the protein CASSPGLSYNEQFF.